This TCR beta chain was recovered during a study of T cell repertoires in ileal Crohn's disease. Study observations and caveats: Mucosal expansions were suggested to be mainly CD8 T cells.

Germline trimming cut 3 bases from V and 5 bases from J; bases unmatched to any gene: 5. Germline-derived CDR1 and CDR2 are SGHDT and YYEEEE. This CDR3 is built from 13 residues. Clones were read by immunoSEQ multiplex PCR, and TCRdb kept only the in-frame ones, dropping some. Of tens of thousands of clones in the sample, around 80% were seen once. Notes on this clone: What it binds is unknown.

The origin of this receptor is an adult with Crohn's disease. Sequenced sample: ileal tissue. The chain links TRBV5-6 to TRBJ2-7; TRBD1 aligns across 7 bases. The CDR3 DNA sequence: TGTGCCAGCAGCTGGGGACAGCTCGACGAGCAGTACTTC. The encoded protein is CASSWGQLDEQYF.